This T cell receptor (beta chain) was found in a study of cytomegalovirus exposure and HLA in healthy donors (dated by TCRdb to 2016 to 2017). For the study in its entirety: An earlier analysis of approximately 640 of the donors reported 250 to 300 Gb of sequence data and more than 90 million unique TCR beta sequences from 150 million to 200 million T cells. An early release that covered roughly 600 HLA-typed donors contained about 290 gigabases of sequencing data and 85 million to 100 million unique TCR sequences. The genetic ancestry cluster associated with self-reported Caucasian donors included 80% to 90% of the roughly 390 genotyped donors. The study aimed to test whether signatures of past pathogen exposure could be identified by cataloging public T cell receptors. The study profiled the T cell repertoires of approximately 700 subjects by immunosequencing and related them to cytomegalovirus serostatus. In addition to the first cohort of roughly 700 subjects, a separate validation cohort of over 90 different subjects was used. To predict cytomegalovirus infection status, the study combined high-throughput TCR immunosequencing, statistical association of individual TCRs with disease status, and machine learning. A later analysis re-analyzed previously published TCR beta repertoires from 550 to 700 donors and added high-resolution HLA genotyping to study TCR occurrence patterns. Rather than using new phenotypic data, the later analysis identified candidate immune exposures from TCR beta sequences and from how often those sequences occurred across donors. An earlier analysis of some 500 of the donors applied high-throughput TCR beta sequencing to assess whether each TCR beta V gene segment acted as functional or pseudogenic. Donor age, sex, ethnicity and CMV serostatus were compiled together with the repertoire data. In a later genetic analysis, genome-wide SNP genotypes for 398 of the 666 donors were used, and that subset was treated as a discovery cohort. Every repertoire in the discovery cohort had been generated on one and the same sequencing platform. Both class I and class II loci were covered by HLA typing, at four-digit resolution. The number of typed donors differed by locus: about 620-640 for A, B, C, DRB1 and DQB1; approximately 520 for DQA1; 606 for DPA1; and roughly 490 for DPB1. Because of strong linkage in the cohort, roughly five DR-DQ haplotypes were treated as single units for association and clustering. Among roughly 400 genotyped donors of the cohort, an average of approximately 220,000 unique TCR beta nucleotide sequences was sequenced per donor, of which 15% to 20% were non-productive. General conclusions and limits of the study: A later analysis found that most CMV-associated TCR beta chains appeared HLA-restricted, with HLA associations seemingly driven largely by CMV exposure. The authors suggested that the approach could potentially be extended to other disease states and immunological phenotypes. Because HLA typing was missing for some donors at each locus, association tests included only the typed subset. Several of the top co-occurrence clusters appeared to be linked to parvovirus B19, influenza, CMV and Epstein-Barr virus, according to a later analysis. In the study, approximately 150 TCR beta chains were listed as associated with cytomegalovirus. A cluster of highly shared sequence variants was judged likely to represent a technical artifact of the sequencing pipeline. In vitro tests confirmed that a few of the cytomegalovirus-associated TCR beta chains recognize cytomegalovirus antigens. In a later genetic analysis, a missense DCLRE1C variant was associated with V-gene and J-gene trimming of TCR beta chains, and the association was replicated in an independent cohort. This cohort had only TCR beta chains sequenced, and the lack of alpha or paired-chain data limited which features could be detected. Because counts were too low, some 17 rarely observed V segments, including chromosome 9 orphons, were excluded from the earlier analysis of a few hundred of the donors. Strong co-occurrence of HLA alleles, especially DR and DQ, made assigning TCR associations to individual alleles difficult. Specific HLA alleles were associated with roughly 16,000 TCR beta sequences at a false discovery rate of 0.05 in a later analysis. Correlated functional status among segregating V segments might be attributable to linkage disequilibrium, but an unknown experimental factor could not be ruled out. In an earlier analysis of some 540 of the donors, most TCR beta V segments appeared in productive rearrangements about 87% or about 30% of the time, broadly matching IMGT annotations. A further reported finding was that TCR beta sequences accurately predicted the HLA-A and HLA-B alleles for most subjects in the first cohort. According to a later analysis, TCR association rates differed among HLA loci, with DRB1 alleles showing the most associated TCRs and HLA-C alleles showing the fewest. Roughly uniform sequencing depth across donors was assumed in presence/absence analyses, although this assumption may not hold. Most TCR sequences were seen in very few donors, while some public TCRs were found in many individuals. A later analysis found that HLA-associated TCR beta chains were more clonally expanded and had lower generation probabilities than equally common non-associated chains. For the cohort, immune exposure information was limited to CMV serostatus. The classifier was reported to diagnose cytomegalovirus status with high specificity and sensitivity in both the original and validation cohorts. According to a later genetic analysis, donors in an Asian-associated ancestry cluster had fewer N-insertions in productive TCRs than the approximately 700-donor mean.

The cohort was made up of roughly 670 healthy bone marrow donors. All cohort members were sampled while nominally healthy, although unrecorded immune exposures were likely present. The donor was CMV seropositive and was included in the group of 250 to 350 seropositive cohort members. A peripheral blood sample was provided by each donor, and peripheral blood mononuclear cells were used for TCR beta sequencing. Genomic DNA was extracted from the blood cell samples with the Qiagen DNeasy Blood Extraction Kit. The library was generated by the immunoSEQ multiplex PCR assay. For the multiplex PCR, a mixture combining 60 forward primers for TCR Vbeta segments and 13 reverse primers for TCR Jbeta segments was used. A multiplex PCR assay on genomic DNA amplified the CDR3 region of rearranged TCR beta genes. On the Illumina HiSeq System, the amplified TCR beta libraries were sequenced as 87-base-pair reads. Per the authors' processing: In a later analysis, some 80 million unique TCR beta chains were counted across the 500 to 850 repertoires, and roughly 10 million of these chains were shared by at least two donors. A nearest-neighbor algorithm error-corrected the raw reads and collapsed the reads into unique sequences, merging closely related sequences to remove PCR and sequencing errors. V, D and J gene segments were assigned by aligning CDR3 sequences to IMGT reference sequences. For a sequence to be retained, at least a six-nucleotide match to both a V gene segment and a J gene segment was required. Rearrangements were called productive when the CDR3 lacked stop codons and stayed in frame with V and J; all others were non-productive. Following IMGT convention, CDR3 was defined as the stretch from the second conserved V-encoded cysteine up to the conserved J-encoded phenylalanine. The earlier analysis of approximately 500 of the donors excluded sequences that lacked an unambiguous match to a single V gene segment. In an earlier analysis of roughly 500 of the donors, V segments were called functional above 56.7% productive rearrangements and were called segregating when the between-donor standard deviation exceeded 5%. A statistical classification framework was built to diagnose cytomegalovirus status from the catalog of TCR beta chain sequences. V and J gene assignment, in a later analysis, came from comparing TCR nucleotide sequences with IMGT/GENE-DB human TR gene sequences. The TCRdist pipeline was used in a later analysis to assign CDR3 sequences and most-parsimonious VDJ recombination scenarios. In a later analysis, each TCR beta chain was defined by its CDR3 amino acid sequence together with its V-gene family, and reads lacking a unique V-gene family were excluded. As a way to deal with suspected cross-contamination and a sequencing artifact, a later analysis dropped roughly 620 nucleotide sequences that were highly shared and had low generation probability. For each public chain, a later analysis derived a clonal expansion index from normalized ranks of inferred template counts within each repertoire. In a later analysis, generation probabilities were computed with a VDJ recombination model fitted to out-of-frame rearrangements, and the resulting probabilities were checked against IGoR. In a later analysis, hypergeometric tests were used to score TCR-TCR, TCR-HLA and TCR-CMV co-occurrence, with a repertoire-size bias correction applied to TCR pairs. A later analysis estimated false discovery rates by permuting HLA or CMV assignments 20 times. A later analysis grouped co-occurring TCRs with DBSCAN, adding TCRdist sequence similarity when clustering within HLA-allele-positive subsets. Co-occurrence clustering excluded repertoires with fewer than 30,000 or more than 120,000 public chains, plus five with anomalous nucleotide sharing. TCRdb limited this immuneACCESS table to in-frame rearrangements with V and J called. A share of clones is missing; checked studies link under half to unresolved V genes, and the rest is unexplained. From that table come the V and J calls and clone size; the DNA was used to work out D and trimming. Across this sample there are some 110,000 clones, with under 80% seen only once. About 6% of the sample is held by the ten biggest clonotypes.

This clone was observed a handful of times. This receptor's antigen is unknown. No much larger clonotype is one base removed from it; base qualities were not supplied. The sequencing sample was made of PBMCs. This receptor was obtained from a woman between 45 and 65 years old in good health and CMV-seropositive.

The bases read TGTGCCTGGTCTTCACCGGGTCGAGAGACCCAGTACTTC. This encodes CAWSSPGRETQYF. This chain is built from TRBV30 and TRBJ2-5; the D gene lacks a confident call. The CDR3 sequence holds 13 residues, the cysteine and phenylalanine included. Of all the DNA, just the CDR3 is kept, 39 bases in frame from base 1. Via the germline V gene (reference sequence), CDR1 is GTSNPN and CDR2 SVGIG. Cut back by 5 bases and 4 bases, the V and J ends lie 14 bases apart. The variable domain in full, with residues beyond the CDR3 obtained from the reference TRBV30 and TRBJ2-5 genes, is SQTIHQWPATLVQPVGSPLSLECTVEGTSNPNLYWYRQAAGRGLQLLFYSVGIGQISSEVPQNLSASRPQDRQFILSSKKLLLSDSGFYLCAWSSPGRETQYFGPGTRLLVL.